This is a list of T cell receptor beta chains from one sample in a study of T cell responses to AZD1222 COVID-19 vaccine. Repertoires were generated with immunoSEQ multiplex PCR, while TCRdb's copy carries only in-frame clones and drops some. Seen here are around 91,000 clones, 70% to 90% observed once, and the top ten hold roughly a fifth. Sample: peripheral blood, taken on day 0 of AZD1222 vaccination. The receptors were gathered from an adult in good health. The CDR3 runs from the conserved cysteine through the conserved F or W. The D gene is left open where the match is weak. For some rows the clone size is stated as once, few or many, or as a class when expanded; others skip it.

>.|TRBV28|TRBJ1-1|.
TGTGCCAGCACCTTGGGTACTGAAGCTTTCTTT
CASTLGTEAFF
>TRBD1|TRBV6-2/TRBV6-3|TRBJ1-2|.
TGTGCCAGCAGTTATTCAGGGGGCGGCTACACCTTC
CASSYSGGGYTF
>.|TRBV7-2|TRBJ1-3|.
TGTGCCAGCAGCTTAATACGGGCCAACTCTGGAAACACCATATATTTT
CASSLIRANSGNTIYF
>.|TRBV14|TRBJ2-7|once
TGTGCCAGCAGCCAAGATCTGAGGAGCGAGCAGTACTTC
CASSQDLRSEQYF
>.|TRBV6-5|TRBJ1-5|few
TGTGCCAGCAGTTTCGACGGGACACTCAATCAGCCCCAGCATTTT
CASSFDGTLNQPQHF
>.|TRBV6-5|TRBJ2-2|.
TGTGCCAGCAGTTACTCAGGACACTCGAACACCGGGGAGCTGTTTTTT
CASSYSGHSNTGELFF
>.|TRBV28|TRBJ1-5|.
TGTGCCAGCAGCCTTATCCATCAGCCCCAGCATTTT
CASSLIHQPQHF
>.|TRBV5-1|TRBJ2-7|.
TGCGCCAGCAGCTTAGAGCCCTACGAGCAGTACTTC
CASSLEPYEQYF
>.|TRBV3-1/TRBV3-2|TRBJ1-1|.
TGTGCCAGCAGCCAAGCGGGCGGACACATGAACACTGAAGCTTTCTTT
CASSQAGGHMNTEAFF
>.|TRBV6-2/TRBV6-3|TRBJ1-5|.
TGTGCCAGCAGTTACTCTCCTACCTTGGGTCCACCTCAGGGTCAGCCCCAGCATTTT
CASSYSPTLGPPQGQPQHF
>.|TRBV12-3/TRBV12-4|TRBJ2-5|once
TGTGCCAGCAGTTTTGTCATAGAGACCCAGTACTTC
CASSFVIETQYF
>TRBD1|TRBV4-2|TRBJ1-2|.
TGTGCCAGCAGCCAAGCGGCACAGGGGGGTAACTATGGCTACACCTTC
CASSQAAQGGNYGYTF
>.|TRBV18|TRBJ1-5|.
TGTGCCAGCTCACCAGAGGGGAATGGCAATCAGCCCCAGCATTTT
CASSPEGNGNQPQHF
>.|TRBV28|TRBJ2-2|.
TGTGCCAGCAGTTTATACGGGTCTCGGGCCGGGGAGCTGTTTTTT
CASSLYGSRAGELFF
>.|TRBV6-4|TRBJ1-2|.
TGTGCCAGCAGTGACTCGCCGGGGTATGGCTACACCTTC
CASSDSPGYGYTF
>.|TRBV5-1|TRBJ1-3|.
TGCGCCAGCAGCTTCCAGGCCTCAACCTCTGGAAACACCATATATTTT
CASSFQASTSGNTIYF
>.|TRBV5-6|TRBJ2-7|.
TGTGCCAGCAGCTGGTTCGGGACGCCGGTTGGACACTTC
CASSWFGTPVGHF
>.|TRBV7-2|TRBJ2-7|few
TGTGCCAGCAGCCCCCCCGGGTTGGTCAAGTACGAGCAGTACTTC
CASSPPGLVKYEQYF
>.|TRBV3-1/TRBV3-2|TRBJ1-3|.
TGTGCCAGCAGCATAGGACGCCGAAACACCATATATTTT
CASSIGRRNTIYF
>.|TRBV15|TRBJ1-2|few
TGTGCCACCAGCAGAGATTGGCTAGGGAGTGGCTACACCTTC
CATSRDWLGSGYTF
>.|TRBV2|TRBJ1-3|.
TGTGCCAGCAGTGACTGGCAGTTCTCTGGAAACACCATATATTTT
CASSDWQFSGNTIYF
>TRBD2|TRBV18|TRBJ2-1|.
TGTGCCAGCTCACGCACTAGCGGGAGGGCCTATGAGCAGTTCTTC
CASSRTSGRAYEQFF
>.|TRBV19|TRBJ1-5|.
TGTGCCAGTAGTATGGCCTGGGGTCAGCCCCAGCATTTT
CASSMAWGQPQHF
>.|TRBV18|TRBJ2-2|.
TGTGCCAGCTCACCCCGCGGGGCCGCCACCGGGGAGCTGTTTTTT
CASSPRGAATGELFF
>.|TRBV11-3|TRBJ2-7|.
TGTGCCAGCAGCCCCGGCGGGGTCCCCTACGAGCAGTACTTC
CASSPGGVPYEQYF
>.|TRBV6-2/TRBV6-3|TRBJ1-5|.
TGTGCCAGCAGTCGGGGGGGGTTCGGCAATCAGCCCCAGCATTTT
CASSRGGFGNQPQHF
>.|TRBV2|TRBJ2-2|.
TGTGCCACCGCCTATCCAGACAACACCGGGGAGCTGTTTTTT
CATAYPDNTGELFF
>TRBD2|TRBV5-1|TRBJ2-3|.
TGCGCCAGCAGCCTGGAGGGACTAGCGGGAGCCGATACGCAGTATTTT
CASSLEGLAGADTQYF
>.|TRBV5-6|TRBJ1-2|.
TGTGCCAGCAGCCCCCCCGGGACCTATGGCTACACCTTC
CASSPPGTYGYTF
>.|TRBV5-1|TRBJ2-1|once
TGCGCCAGCAGCTTCCCCGAGGGCAATGAGCAGTTCTTC
CASSFPEGNEQFF
>.|TRBV5-8|TRBJ2-3|.
TGTGCCAGCAGCCGGGACTTTAGCACAGATACGCAGTATTTT
CASSRDFSTDTQYF
>.|TRBV6-5|TRBJ1-1|.
TGTGCCAGCAGTTACAGCGCTAGGGGGAACACTGAAGCTTTCTTT
CASSYSARGNTEAFF
>.|TRBV6-2/TRBV6-3|TRBJ1-1|.
TGTGCCAGCAGTTCTCCTCGGAACACTGAAGCTTTCTTT
CASSSPRNTEAFF
>.|TRBV7-2|TRBJ1-3|.
TGTGCCAGCAGCTTACGACTGGACTCTGGAAACACCATATATTTT
CASSLRLDSGNTIYF